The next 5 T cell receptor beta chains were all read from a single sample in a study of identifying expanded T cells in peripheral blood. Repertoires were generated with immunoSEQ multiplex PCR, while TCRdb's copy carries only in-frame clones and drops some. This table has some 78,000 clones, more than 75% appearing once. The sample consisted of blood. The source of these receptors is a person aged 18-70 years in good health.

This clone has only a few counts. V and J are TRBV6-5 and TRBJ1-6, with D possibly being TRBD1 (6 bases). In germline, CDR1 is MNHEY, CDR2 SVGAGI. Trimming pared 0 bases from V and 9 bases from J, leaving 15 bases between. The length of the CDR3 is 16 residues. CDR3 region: CASSYSLGRGGSPLHF. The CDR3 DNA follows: TGTGCCAGCAGTTACTCGCTGGGCAGGGGTGGTTCACCCCTCCACTTT.

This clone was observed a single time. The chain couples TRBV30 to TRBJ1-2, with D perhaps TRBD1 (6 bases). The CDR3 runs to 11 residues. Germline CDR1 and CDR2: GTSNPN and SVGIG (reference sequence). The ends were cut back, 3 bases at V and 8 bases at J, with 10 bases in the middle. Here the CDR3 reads CAWRDSRGYTF. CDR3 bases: TGTGCCTGGAGGGACAGTCGAGGCTACACCTTC.

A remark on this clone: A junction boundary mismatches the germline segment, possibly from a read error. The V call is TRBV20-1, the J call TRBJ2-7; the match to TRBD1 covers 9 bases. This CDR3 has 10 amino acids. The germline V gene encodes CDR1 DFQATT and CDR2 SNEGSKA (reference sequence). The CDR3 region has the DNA TGCAGTGCTGGGGGACAGGGTATGAACTTC. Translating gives CSAGGQGMNF.

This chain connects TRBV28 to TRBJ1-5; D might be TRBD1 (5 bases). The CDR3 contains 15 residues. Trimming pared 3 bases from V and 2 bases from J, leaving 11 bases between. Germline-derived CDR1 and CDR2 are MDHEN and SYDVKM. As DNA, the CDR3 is TGTGCCAGCAGTTTTACGGGGGAGGGCAATCAGCCCCAGCATTTT. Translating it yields CASSFTGEGNQPQHF.

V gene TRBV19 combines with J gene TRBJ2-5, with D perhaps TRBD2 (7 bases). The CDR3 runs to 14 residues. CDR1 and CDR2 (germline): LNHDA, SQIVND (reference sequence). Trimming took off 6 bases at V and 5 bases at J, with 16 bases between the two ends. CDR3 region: CASSSTRGGETQYF. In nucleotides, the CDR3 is TGTGCCAGTAGCTCTACCAGGGGAGGGGAGACCCAGTACTTC.